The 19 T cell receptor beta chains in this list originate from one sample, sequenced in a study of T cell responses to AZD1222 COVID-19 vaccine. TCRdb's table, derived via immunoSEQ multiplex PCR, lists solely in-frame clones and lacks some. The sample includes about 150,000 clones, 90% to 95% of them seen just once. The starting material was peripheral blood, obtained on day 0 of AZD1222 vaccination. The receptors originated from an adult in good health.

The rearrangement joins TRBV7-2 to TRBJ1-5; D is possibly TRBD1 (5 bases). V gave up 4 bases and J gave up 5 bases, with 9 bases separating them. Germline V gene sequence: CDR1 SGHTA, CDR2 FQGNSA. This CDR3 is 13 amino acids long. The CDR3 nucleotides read TGTGCCAGCAGCTGGAGGGGTTATCAGCCCCAGCATTTT. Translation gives CASSWRGYQPQHF.

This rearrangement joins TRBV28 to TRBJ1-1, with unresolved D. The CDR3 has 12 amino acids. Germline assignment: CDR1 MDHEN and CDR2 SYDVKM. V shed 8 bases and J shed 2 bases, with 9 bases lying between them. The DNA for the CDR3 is TGTGCCAGCGGTACGACAAACACTGAAGCTTTCTTT. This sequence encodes CASGTTNTEAFF.

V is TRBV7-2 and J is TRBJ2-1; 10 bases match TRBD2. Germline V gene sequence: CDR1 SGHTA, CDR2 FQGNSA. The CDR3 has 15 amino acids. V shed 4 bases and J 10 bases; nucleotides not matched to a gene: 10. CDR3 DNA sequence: TGTGCCAGCAGCTCAGAGAGCGGGAGGGCCGGGGAGCAGTTCTTC. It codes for CASSSESGRAGEQFF.

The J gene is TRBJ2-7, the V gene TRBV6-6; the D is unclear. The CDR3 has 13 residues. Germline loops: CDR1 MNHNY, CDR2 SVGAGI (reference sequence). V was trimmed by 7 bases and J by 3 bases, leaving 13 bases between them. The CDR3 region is CASKEGNLYEQYV. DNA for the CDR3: TGTGCCAGCAAAGAAGGAAATCTCTACGAGCAGTACGTC.

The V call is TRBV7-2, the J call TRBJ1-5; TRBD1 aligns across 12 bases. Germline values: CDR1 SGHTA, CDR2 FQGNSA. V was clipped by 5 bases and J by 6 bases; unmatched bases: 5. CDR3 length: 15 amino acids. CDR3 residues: CASSRDRGLGQPQHF. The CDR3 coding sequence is TGTGCCAGCAGCCGGGACAGGGGGCTGGGTCAGCCCCAGCATTTT.

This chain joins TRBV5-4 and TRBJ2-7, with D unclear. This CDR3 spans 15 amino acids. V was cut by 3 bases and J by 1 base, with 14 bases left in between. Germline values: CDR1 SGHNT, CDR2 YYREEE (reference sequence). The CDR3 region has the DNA TGTGCCAGCAGCTCAGGTCATACTGGATCCTACGAGCAGTACGTC. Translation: CASSSGHTGSYEQYV.

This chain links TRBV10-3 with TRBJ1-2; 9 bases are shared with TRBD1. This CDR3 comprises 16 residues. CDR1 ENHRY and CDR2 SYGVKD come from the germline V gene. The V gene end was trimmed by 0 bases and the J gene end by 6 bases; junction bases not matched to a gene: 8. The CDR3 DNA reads TGTGCCATCAGTGAGTCGAACCTACAGGGGGCCCATGGCTACACCTTC. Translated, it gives CAISESNLQGAHGYTF.

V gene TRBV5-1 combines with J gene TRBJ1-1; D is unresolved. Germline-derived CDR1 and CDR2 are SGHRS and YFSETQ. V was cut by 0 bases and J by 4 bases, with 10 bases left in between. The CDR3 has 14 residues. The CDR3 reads CASSLEGRATEAFF. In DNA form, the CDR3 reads TGCGCCAGCAGCTTGGAAGGGAGGGCCACTGAAGCTTTCTTT.

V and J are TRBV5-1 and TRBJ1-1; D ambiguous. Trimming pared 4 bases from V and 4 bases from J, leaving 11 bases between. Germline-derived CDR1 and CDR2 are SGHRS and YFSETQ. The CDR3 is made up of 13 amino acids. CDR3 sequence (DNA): TGCGCCAGCAGCCCAAGCCTGGGCACTGAAGCTTTCTTT. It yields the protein CASSPSLGTEAFF. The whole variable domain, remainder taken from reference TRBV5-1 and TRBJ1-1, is KAGVTQTPRYLIKTRGQQVTLSCSPISGHRSVSWYQQTPGQGLQFLFEYFSETQRNKGNFPGRFSGRQFSNSRSEMNVSTLELGDSALYLCASSPSLGTEAFFGQGTRLTVV.

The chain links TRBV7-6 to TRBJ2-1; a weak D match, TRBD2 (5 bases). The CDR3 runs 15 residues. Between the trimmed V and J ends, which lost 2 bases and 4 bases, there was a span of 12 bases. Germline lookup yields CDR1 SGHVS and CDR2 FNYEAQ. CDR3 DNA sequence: TGTGCCAGCAGCTTATATAGGCGGGCTTACAATGAGCAGTTCTTC. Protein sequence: CASSLYRRAYNEQFF. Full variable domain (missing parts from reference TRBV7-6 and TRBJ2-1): GAGVSQSPRYKVTKRGQDVALRCDPISGHVSLYWYRQALGQGPEFLTYFNYEAQQDKSGLPNDRFSAERPEGSISTLTIQRTEQRDSAMYRCASSLYRRAYNEQFFGPGTRLTVL.

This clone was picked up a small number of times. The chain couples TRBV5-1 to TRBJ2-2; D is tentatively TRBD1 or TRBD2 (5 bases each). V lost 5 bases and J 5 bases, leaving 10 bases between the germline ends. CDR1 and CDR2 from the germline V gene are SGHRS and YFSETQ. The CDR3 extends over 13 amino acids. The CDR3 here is CASRRGWTGELFF. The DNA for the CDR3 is TGCGCCAGCAGGAGGGGCTGGACCGGGGAGCTGTTTTTT.

The CDR3 spells CASQGLAGEQFF. For the CDR3, the DNA is TGTGCCAGCCAAGGACTAGCGGGGGAGCAGTTCTTC. The rearrangement links TRBV28 to TRBJ2-1; 12 bases fit TRBD2. Germline CDR1 and CDR2: MDHEN and SYDVKM. V was clipped by 8 bases and J by 10 bases; unmatched bases: 3. This CDR3 spans 12 amino acids.

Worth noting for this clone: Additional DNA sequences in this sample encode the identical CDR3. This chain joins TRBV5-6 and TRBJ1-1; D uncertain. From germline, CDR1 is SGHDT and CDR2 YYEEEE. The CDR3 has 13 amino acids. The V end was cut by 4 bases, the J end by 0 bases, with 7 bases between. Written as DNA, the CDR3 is TGTGCCAGCAGCCTAACAGTGAACACTGAAGCTTTCTTT. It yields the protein CASSLTVNTEAFF.

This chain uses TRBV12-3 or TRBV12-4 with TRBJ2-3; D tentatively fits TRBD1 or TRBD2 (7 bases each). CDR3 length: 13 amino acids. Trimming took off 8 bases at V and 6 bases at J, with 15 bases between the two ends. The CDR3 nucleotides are TGTGCCAGCCTCGCAGGGGGGGAGGATACGCAGTATTTT. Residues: CASLAGGEDTQYF.

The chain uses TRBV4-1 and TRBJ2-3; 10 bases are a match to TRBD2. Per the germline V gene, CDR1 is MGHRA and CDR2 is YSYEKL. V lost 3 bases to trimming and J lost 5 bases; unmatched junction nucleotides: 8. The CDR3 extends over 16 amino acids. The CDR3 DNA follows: TGCGCCAGCAGCCAGTCGGAGCGGGGGGGCGTAGATACGCAGTATTTT. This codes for CASSQSERGGVDTQYF.

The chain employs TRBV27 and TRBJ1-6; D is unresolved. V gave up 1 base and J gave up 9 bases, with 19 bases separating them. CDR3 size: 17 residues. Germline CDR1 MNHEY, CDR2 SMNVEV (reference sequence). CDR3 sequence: CASSLWAGTAGRSPLHF. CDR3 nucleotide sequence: TGTGCCAGCAGTTTATGGGCCGGAACGGCCGGACGTTCACCCCTCCACTTT.

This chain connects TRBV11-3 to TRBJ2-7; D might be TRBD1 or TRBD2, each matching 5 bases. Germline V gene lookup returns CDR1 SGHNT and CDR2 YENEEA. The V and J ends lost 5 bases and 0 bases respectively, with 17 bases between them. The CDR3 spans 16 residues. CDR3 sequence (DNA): TGTGCCAGCAGCGATCCCGGGACGGGAAGCTCCTACGAGCAGTACGTC. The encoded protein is CASSDPGTGSSYEQYV.

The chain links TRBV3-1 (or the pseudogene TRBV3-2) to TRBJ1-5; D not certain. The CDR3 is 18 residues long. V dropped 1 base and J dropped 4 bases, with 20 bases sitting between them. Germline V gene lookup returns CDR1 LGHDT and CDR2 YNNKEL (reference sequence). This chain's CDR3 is CASSQGRRAGTNNQPQHF. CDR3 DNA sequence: TGTGCCAGCAGCCAAGGAAGGAGGGCAGGAACTAATAATCAGCCCCAGCATTTT.

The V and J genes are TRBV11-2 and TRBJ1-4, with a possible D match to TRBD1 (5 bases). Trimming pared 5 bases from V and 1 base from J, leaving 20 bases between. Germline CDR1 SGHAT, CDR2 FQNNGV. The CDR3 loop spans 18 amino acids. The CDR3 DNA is TGTGCCAGCAGCCCTGCGGACATGTTGATGTTAACTAATGAAAAACTGTTTTTT. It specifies CASSPADMLMLTNEKLFF.